This entry features one T cell receptor (beta chain) sequence. Its antigen remains unknown. From germline, CDR1 is MNHNY and CDR2 SVGAGI (reference sequence). Between the trimmed V and J ends, which lost 1 base and 6 bases, there was a span of 2 bases. The CDR3 extends over 11 amino acids. This sample is drawn from a study of T-cell reconstitution after alpha-beta-depleted transplantation in children. Findings and limits, study-wide: By one year post-transplant, T-cell counts and diversity largely arose from T cells that were newly produced. Recipient T cells and thymic progenitors that survived gave rise to the high TCRbeta diversity observed at day 60 in some patients. About two months after transplant, alpha-beta T cells reportedly came from several hundred expanded graft clones.

It was with unique molecular identifiers that the TCRbeta library was prepared. TCRdb re-derived calls from the PCR reads in MiXCR, one entry per CDR3 protein. The sample records 250,000 to 400,000 distinct CDR3 sequences, approximately 23% being singletons. The input for sequencing was PBMCs, mostly from graft donor cells, taken 180 days after TCRalphabeta/CD19-depleted stem cell transplant. This clonotype was sampled from a male patient younger than 18 who had a stem cell transplant for acute lymphoblastic leukemia, so the T cells may come from the graft donor. V usage is TRBV6-6 and J usage is TRBJ2-3; D uncertain. The CDR3 here is CASSYWDTQYF. The DNA for the CDR3 is TGTGCCAGCAGTTACTGGGATACGCAGTATTTT.